One TCR beta chain is described in this entry. Its antigen is unidentified. CDR3 length equals 13 residues. V was shortened by 10 bases and J by 8 bases, with 17 bases between the two germline ends. CDR1 is SEHNR, CDR2 FQNEAQ, per germline (reference sequence). This record belongs to a study of graft-versus-host responses after intestinal transplantation. This table comes from immunoSEQ multiplex PCR, and its TCRdb copy is limited to in-frame clones, with some not included. The table shows fewer than 130,000 clones, with 85% to 95% occurring only once. Study-wide findings and caveats: In recipient marrow, GvH clones were found, and some appeared first in ileum or blood.

This TCR derives from a human donor who received an intestinal transplant. The sequenced sample was unstimulated CD8+ T cells sorted from spleen or lymph node cells, obtained before intestinal transplant. The chain is built from TRBV7-9 and TRBJ1-4, with a tentative D call TRBD1 (6 bases). CDR3 coding DNA: TGTGCCACTATTAACAGGGTAGGGGAAAAACTGTTTTTT. This gives the protein CATINRVGEKLFF.